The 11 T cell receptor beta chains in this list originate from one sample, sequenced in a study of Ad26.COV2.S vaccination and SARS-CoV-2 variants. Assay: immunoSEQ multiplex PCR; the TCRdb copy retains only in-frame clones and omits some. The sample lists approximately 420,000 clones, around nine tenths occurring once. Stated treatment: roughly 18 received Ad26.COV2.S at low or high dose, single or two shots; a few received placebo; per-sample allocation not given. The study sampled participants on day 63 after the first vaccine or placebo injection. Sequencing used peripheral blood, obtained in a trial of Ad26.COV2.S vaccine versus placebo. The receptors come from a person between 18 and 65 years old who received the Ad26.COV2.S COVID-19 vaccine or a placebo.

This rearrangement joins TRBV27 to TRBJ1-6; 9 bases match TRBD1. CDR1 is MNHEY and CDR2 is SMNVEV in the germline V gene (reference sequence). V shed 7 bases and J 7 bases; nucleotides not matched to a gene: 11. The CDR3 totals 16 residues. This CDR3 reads CASIEKGDRVNSPLHF. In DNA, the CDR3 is TGTGCCAGCATAGAAAAGGGGGACAGGGTGAATTCACCCCTCCACTTT.

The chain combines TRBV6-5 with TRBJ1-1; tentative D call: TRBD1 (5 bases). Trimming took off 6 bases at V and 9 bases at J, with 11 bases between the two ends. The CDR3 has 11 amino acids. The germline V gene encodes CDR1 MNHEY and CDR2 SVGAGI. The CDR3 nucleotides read TGTGCCAGCAGGCGACAGTCCCAAGCTTTCTTT. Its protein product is CASRRQSQAFF.

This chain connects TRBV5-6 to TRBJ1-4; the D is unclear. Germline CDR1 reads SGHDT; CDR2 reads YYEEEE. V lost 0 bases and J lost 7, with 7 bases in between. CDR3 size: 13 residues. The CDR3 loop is CASSLGRSEKLFF. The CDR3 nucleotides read TGTGCCAGCAGCTTGGGCAGAAGTGAAAAACTGTTTTTT.

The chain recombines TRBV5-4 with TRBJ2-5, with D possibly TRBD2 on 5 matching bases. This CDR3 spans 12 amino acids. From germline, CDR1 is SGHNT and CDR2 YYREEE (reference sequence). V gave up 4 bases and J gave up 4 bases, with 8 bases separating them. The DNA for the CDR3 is TGTGCCAGCAGCGCAGGAGGAGAGACCCAGTACTTC. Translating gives CASSAGGETQYF.

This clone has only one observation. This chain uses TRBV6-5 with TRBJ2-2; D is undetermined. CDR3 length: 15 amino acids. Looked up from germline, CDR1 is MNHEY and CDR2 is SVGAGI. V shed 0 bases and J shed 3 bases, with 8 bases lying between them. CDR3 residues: CASSYSADDTGELFF. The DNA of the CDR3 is TGTGCCAGCAGTTACTCGGCGGATGACACCGGGGAGCTGTTTTTT.

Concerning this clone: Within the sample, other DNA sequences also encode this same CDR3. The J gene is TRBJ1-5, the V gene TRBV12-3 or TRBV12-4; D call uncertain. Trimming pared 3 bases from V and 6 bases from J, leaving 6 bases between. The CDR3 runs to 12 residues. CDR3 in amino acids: CASSFPGQPQHF. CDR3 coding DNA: TGTGCCAGCAGTTTTCCGGGTCAGCCCCAGCATTTT.

The CDR3: CASSPSPGSREEQYF. CDR3 nucleotide sequence: TGTGCCAGCTCACCGTCTCCTGGCTCCAGGGAGGAGCAGTACTTC. The chain has TRBV18 and TRBJ2-7, with D perhaps given as TRBD1 or TRBD2 (5 bases each). Trimming removed 3 bases from V and 7 bases from J, with 19 bases in between. CDR1 is KGHSH, CDR2 LQKENI, per germline. The CDR3 spans 15 residues.

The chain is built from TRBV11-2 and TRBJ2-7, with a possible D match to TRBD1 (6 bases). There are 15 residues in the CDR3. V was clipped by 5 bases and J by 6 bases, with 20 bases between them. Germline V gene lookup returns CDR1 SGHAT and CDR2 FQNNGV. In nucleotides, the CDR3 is TGTGCCAGCAGCAAAGACCAGGGGTGGCAGGCCGAGCAGTACTTC. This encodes CASSKDQGWQAEQYF.

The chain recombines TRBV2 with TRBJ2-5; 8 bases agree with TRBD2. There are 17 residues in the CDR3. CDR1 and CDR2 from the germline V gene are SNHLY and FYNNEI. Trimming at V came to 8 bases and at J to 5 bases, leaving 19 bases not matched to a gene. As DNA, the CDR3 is TGTGCCAGCGGCGTGGAAATAGCGGGGCACCCGACGGAGACCCAGTACTTC. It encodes CASGVEIAGHPTETQYF.

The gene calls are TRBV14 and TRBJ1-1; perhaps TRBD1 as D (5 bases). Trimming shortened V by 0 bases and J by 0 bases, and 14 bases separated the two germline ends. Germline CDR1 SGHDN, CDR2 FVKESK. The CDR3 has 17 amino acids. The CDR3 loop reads CASSQDLGTFMNTEAFF. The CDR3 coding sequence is TGTGCCAGCAGCCAAGACCTCGGGACCTTCATGAACACTGAAGCTTTCTTT. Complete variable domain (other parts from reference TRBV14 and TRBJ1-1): EAGVTQFPSHSVIEKGQTVTLRCDPISGHDNLYWYRRVMGKEIKFLLHFVKESKQDESGMPNNRFLAERTGGTYSTLKVQPAELEDSGVYFCASSQDLGTFMNTEAFFGQGTRLTVV.

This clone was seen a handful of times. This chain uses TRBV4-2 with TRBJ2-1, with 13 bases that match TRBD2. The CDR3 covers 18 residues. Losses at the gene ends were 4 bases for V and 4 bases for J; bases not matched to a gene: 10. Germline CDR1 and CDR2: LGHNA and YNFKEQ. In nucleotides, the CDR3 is TGTGCCAGCAGCCCCCTCGGACTAGCGGGGGCCGAATACAATGAGCAGTTCTTC. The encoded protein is CASSPLGLAGAEYNEQFF.